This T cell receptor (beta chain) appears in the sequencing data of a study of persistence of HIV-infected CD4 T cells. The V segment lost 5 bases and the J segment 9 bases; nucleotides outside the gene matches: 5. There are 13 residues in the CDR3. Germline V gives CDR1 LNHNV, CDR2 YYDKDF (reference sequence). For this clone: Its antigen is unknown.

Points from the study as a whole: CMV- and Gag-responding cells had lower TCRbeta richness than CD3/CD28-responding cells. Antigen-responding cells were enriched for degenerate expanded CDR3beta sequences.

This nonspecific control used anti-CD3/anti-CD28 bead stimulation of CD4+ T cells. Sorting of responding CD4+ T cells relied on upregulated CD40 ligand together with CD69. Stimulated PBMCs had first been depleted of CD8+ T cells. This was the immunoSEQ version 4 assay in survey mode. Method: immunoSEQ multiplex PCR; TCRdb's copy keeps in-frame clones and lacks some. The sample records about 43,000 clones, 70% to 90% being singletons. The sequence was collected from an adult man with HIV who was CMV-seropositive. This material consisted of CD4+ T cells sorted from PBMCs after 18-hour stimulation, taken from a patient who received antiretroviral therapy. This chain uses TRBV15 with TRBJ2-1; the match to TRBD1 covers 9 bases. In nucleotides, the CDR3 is TGTGCCACCAGCCGGGACAGGGAAAGTGAGCAGTTCTTC. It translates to CATSRDRESEQFF. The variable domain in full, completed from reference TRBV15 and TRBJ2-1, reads DAMVIQNPRYQVTQFGKPVTLSCSQTLNHNVMYWYQQKSSQAPKLLFHYYDKDFNNEADTPDNFQSRRPNTSFCFLDIRSPGLGDTAMYLCATSRDRESEQFFGPGTRLTVL.